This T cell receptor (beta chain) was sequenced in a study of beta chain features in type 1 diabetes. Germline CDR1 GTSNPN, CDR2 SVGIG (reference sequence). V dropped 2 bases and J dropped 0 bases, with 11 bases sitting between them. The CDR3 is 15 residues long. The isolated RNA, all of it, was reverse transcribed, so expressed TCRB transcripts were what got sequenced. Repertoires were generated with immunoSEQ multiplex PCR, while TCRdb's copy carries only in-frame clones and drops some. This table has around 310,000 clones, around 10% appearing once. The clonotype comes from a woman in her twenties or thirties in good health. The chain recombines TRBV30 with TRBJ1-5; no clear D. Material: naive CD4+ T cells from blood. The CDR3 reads CAWSLQSLSNQPQHF. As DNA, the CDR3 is TGTGCCTGGAGTTTACAGAGCCTTAGCAATCAGCCCCAGCATTTT.